What follows describes a single T cell receptor beta chain. TCRdb reprocessed the PCR reads with MiXCR, giving one entry per CDR3 protein. This table has fewer than 4,000 distinct CDR3 sequences, approximately 50% appearing once. Localized lung adenocarcinoma, a non-small cell lung cancer, affected the donors. These data originate in a study of CD4 and CD8 cells across lung adenocarcinoma regions. With 4 bases clipped from V and 1 base from J, the junction kept 2 bases outside the gene matches. This CDR3 is built from 14 residues. CDR1 WNHNN and CDR2 SYGVQD come from the germline V gene (reference sequence).

Sequenced input: CD8+ T cells from the center of a lung tumor. The clonotype originates from a male donor with lung adenocarcinoma. The CD4 and CD8 labels of this study may be unreliable. The chain combines TRBV10-1 with TRBJ2-3; 7 nucleotides agree with TRBD1. The chain's CDR3 is CASSAGQGTDTQYF. The CDR3 DNA reads as TGCGCCAGCAGTGCTGGACAGGGCACAGATACGCAGTATTTT.